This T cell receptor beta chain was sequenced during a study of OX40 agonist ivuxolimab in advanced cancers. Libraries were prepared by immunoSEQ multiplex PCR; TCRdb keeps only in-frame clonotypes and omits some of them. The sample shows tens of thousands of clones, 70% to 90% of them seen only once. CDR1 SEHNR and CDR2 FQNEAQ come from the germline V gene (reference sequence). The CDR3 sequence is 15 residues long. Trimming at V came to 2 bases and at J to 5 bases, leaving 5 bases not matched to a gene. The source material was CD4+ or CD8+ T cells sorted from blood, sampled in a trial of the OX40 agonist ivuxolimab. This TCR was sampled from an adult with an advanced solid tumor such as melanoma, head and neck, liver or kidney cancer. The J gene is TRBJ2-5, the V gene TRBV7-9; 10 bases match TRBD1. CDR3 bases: TGTGCCAGCAGCTTAAGGACAGGGGGTCGGGAGACCCAGTACTTC. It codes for CASSLRTGGRETQYF.